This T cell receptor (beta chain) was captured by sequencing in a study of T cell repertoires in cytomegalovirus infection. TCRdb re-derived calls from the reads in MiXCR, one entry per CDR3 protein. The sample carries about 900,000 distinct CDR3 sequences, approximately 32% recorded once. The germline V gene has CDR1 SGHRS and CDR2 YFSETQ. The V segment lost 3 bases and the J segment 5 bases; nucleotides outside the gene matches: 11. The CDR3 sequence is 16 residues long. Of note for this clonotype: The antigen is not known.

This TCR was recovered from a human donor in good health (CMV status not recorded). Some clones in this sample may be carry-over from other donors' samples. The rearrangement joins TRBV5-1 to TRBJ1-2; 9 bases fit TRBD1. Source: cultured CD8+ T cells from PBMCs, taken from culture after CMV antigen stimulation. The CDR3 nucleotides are TGCGCCAGCAGCTGGACTCCGGGACAGGGAGGGTATGGCTACACCTTC. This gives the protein CASSWTPGQGGYGYTF.